One and the same sample provided the 10 T cell receptor beta chains below, sequenced in a study of blood T cell repertoires in COVID-19. The data were produced by immunoSEQ multiplex PCR, yet TCRdb's version contains in-frame clones alone and is incomplete. The sample includes under 400,000 clones, around 86% of them seen just once. Sequencing used PBMCs or T cells enriched from blood (not recorded which). All receptors derive from a woman aged 40 to 55 with acute COVID-19.

V and J are TRBV7-9 and TRBJ1-5, with no clear D. The CDR3 has 15 amino acids. With 1 base removed from V and 5 bases from J, the gap between germline ends came to 12 bases. Germline V lookup: CDR1 SEHNR, CDR2 FQNEAQ (reference sequence). The CDR3 here is CASSLGSGGHQPQHF. CDR3 sequence (DNA): TGTGCCAGCAGCTTAGGGTCGGGAGGGCATCAGCCCCAGCATTTT.

The genes are TRBV18 and TRBJ1-2; D call uncertain. The CDR3 runs 15 residues. V lost 0 bases and J lost 5, with 13 bases in between. CDR1 is KGHSH and CDR2 is LQKENI in the germline V gene. CDR3 coding DNA: TGTGCCAGCTCACCACCGAGCCTCTACAGATATGGCTACACCTTC. This translates into CASSPPSLYRYGYTF.

The chain has TRBV5-1 and TRBJ2-1; D gene unclear. CDR1 and CDR2 from the germline V gene are SGHRS and YFSETQ. Trimming took off 1 base at V and 6 bases at J, with 5 bases between the two ends. There are 12 residues in the CDR3. CDR3 sequence (DNA): TGCGCCAGCAGCTTGTCAGTCAATGAGCAGTTCTTC. It specifies CASSLSVNEQFF.

V and J are TRBV4-3 and TRBJ1-2; D gene ambiguous. Trimming took 0 bases from V and 3 from J, leaving 11 bases between them. In germline, CDR1 is LGHNA, CDR2 YSLEER. This CDR3 contains 15 residues. The CDR3 reads CASSQDRRMDYGYTF. The CDR3 DNA reads as TGCGCCAGCAGCCAAGACCGGAGGATGGACTATGGCTACACCTTC.

The chain joins TRBV5-8 to TRBJ2-5; D is ambiguous. CDR1 and CDR2 (germline): SGHTS, YDEGEE. The V end lost 2 bases, the J end lost 5 bases, and 10 bases lay between the germline ends. The CDR3 is made up of 13 amino acids. The CDR3 DNA sequence: TGTGCCAGCAGCTTAAGTAGTTGGGAGACCCAGTACTTC. Protein product: CASSLSSWETQYF.

Notes on this clone: In the same sample, other DNA sequences code for this CDR3. V and J are TRBV7-9 and TRBJ2-7; D ambiguous. Germline CDR1 reads SEHNR; CDR2 reads FQNEAQ (reference sequence). V was cut by 5 bases and J by 0 bases, with 11 bases left in between. There are 14 residues in the CDR3. CDR3 loop: CASSLTGSSYEQYF. The CDR3 DNA reads TGTGCCAGCAGCCTGACCGGGTCCTCCTACGAGCAGTACTTC.

This rearrangement joins TRBV6-5 to TRBJ1-4; tentative D call: TRBD1 (6 bases). Germline loops: CDR1 MNHEY, CDR2 SVGAGI. Trimming took 5 bases from V and 0 from J, leaving 10 bases between them. The CDR3 runs to 15 residues. The CDR3 DNA is TGTGCCAGCAGTAGATGGACAGCAACTAATGAAAAACTGTTTTTT. Protein: CASSRWTATNEKLFF.

This sequence joins TRBV7-2 and TRBJ1-1; D is possibly TRBD1 (5 bases). V was trimmed by 1 base and J by 5 bases, leaving 11 bases between them. Germline V CDR1 and CDR2: SGHTA, FQGNSA. The CDR3 contains 14 residues. Here the CDR3 DNA reads TGTGCCAGCAGCTTAGGGGGGGAATGGACTGAAGCTTTCTTT. As protein: CASSLGGEWTEAFF. The variable domain in full, with the rest retrieved from reference TRBV7-2 and TRBJ1-1, is GAGVSQSPSNKVTEKGKDVELRCDPISGHTALYWYRQSLGQGLEFLIYFQGNSAPDKSGLPSDRFSAERTGGSVSTLTIQRTQQEDSAVYLCASSLGGEWTEAFFGQGTRLTVV.

The V and J genes are TRBV9 and TRBJ2-2, with 7 bases fitting TRBD2. Germline trimming cut 4 bases from V and 3 bases from J; bases unmatched to any gene: 12. This CDR3 spans 17 amino acids. Germline V gene sequence: CDR1 SGDLS, CDR2 YYNGEE. The CDR3 reads CASSLIGAGVHTGELFF. CDR3 DNA sequence: TGTGCCAGCAGCTTAATTGGGGCGGGAGTGCACACCGGGGAGCTGTTTTTT.

The CDR3 DNA follows: TGTGCCAGCAGCCCCACTAGCTTCAATGAGCAGTTCTTC. Translating gives CASSPTSFNEQFF. This rearrangement joins TRBV7-3 to TRBJ2-1, with D possibly TRBD2 on 6 matching bases. Germline V gene data show CDR1 as SGHTA and CDR2 as FQGTGA. Trimming left V 5 bases short and J 6 bases short, with 11 bases between. CDR3 length: 13 amino acids.